One and the same sample provided the 27 T cell receptor beta chains below, sequenced in a study of control samples from healthy donors and cancer patients. Libraries were prepared by immunoSEQ multiplex PCR; TCRdb keeps only in-frame clonotypes and omits some of them. The table records roughly 100,000 clones, 86% of them present only once. Sequenced sample: blood. The origin of the receptors is a woman in her 50s in good health.

The gene calls are TRBV19 and TRBJ1-1, with TRBD1 identical over 9 bases. The V gene end was trimmed by 3 bases and the J gene end by 1 base; junction bases not matched to a gene: 6. This CDR3 region has 16 residues. Germline-derived CDR1 and CDR2 are LNHDA and SQIVND (reference sequence). The CDR3 sequence is CASSILRTGANTEAFF. CDR3 coding DNA: TGTGCCAGTAGTATTCTCAGGACAGGGGCGAACACTGAAGCTTTCTTT.

The chain is built from TRBV7-9 and TRBJ1-3, with 11 bases lining up with TRBD1. The trim removed 7 bases at V and 5 bases at J, leaving 7 bases unmatched. The germline CDR1 and CDR2 sequences are SEHNR and FQNEAQ (reference sequence). The CDR3 has 15 amino acids. The CDR3 nucleotides are TGTGCCAGCACCCACCGGGACAGGGGGAGAAACACCATATATTTT. Protein: CASTHRDRGRNTIYF. Variable domain in full (rest from reference TRBV7-9 and TRBJ1-3): DTGVSQNPRHKITKRGQNVTFRCDPISEHNRLYWYRQTLGQGPEFLTYFQNEAQLEKSRLLSDRFSAERPKGSFSTLEIQRTEQGDSAMYLCASTHRDRGRNTIYFGEGSWLTVV.

This CDR3 reads CASSQGQAPSPTVELFF. The DNA for the CDR3 is TGTGCCAGCAGCCAAGGGCAGGCCCCCTCCCCAACAGTAGAGCTGTTTTTT. The chain combines TRBV3-1 (or the pseudogene TRBV3-2) with TRBJ2-2, with D hard to call. Germline V gene data show CDR1 as LGHDT and CDR2 as YNNKEL (reference sequence). Trimming took 1 base from V and 11 from J, leaving 23 bases between them. The CDR3 has 17 residues.

This clone showed up just once. V is TRBV2 and J is TRBJ2-5, with D unresolved. There are 14 residues in the CDR3. Germline loops: CDR1 SNHLY, CDR2 FYNNEI. Trimming stripped 7 bases from V and 2 bases from J, with 14 bases between. DNA of the CDR3: TGTGCCAGCACTCCACTAAGGTCTCAAGAGACCCAGTACTTC. This translates into CASTPLRSQETQYF.

The chain couples TRBV6-2 or TRBV6-3 to TRBJ2-7; 9 nucleotides match TRBD1. CDR3 length equals 15 residues. CDR1 is MNHEY, CDR2 SVGEGT, per germline. J was trimmed by 1 base and V by 2 bases; bases with no gene match: 3. CDR3 amino acids: CASSYGGTGSYEQYF. CDR3 coding DNA: TGTGCCAGCAGTTACGGCGGGACAGGGTCCTACGAGCAGTACTTC.

This chain links TRBV5-5 with TRBJ2-6, with D perhaps given as TRBD1 or TRBD2 (6 bases each). The CDR3 loop spans 18 amino acids. Trimming left V 4 bases short and J 0 bases short, with 17 bases between. Germline-derived CDR1 and CDR2 are SGHKS and YYEKEE (reference sequence). CDR3 in DNA: TGTGCCAGCAGCCAGATGAGGGGGGCAGGCTCTGGGGCCAACGTCCTGACTTTC. It specifies CASSQMRGAGSGANVLTF.

The chain employs TRBV5-4 and TRBJ1-1; D ambiguous. Trimming cost V 4 bases and J 0 bases, with 16 bases left between them. Germline V gene data show CDR1 as SGHNT and CDR2 as YYREEE (reference sequence). The CDR3 sequence is 16 residues long. The CDR3 loop reads CASSPGRAQVNTEAFF. The CDR3 DNA is TGTGCCAGCAGCCCGGGTAGGGCCCAGGTGAACACTGAAGCTTTCTTT.

This chain joins TRBV5-4 and TRBJ1-2; D gene unclear. Deletions cut 2 bases from V and 5 bases from J, with 4 bases between. Germline V gene data show CDR1 as SGHNT and CDR2 as YYREEE (reference sequence). There are 11 residues in the CDR3. This CDR3 reads CASSFSYGYTF. The CDR3 nucleotides read TGTGCCAGCAGCTTCTCGTATGGCTACACCTTC.

The chain carries TRBV7-2 and TRBJ1-5; 7 bases agree with TRBD1. In germline, CDR1 is SGHTA, CDR2 FQGNSA. CDR3 size: 15 residues. The junction had 8 bases not matched to a gene; V was cut back by 9 bases and J by 0 bases. The CDR3 coding sequence is TGTGCCAGTAGGGAGGGGGCTTATAGCAATCAGCCCCAGCATTTT. Its protein product is CASREGAYSNQPQHF. Looking up the rest from reference TRBV7-2 and TRBJ1-5 gives the full variable domain: GAGVSQSPSNKVTEKGKDVELRCDPISGHTALYWYRQSLGQGLEFLIYFQGNSAPDKSGLPSDRFSAERTGGSVSTLTIQRTQQEDSAVYLCASREGAYSNQPQHFGDGTRLSIL.

The V call is TRBV6-5, the J call TRBJ1-2; D is undetermined. Germline-derived CDR1 and CDR2 are MNHEY and SVGAGI. The CDR3 runs to 14 residues. V shed 2 bases and J shed 3 bases, with 10 bases lying between them. The CDR3 loop reads CASSYGSGYYGYTF. In DNA, the CDR3 is TGTGCCAGCAGTTACGGATCGGGGTACTATGGCTACACCTTC.

About this clone: One end of the junction fails to match germline, which may point to a read error. The chain combines TRBV27 with TRBJ2-1, with D perhaps TRBD2 (6 bases). The CDR3 spans 15 residues. CDR1 and CDR2 (germline): MNHEY, SMNVEV (reference sequence). The CDR3 loop is CASSLRHTRRDEQLF. In nucleotides, the CDR3 is TGTGCCAGCAGTCTCCGCCACACGCGGAGGGACGAGCAGCTCTTC.

The genes are TRBV2 and TRBJ1-1; D is undetermined. The CDR3 has 13 amino acids. Trimming took 4 bases from V and 2 from J, leaving 8 bases between them. Per germline, CDR1 SNHLY and CDR2 FYNNEI. For the CDR3, the DNA is TGTGCCAGCAGTGCCCAGACTAACACTGAAGCTTTCTTT. Translation gives CASSAQTNTEAFF.

As DNA, the CDR3 is TGCGCCAGCAGCTTAGGGAGGACCGGGGATACGCAGTATTTT. It translates to CASSLGRTGDTQYF. The chain carries TRBV5-1 and TRBJ2-3; tentatively, D is TRBD2 (6 bases). Germline V gene data show CDR1 as SGHRS and CDR2 as YFSETQ. V gave up 2 bases and J gave up 6 bases, with 13 bases separating them. The CDR3 has 14 amino acids.

This chain uses TRBV18 with TRBJ1-5; TRBD1 agrees at 7 bases. The germline CDR1 and CDR2 sequences are KGHSH and LQKENI. Trimming at V came to 6 bases and at J to 2 bases, leaving 7 bases not matched to a gene. The CDR3 runs to 15 residues. The CDR3 DNA follows: TGTGCCAGCTCTCCCAATACAGGGGGCAATCAGCCCCAGCATTTT. Its protein is CASSPNTGGNQPQHF.

This clone was counted a few times. DNA for the CDR3: TGTGCCAGCAGCTTACACGGAAATGGCTACACCTTC. This gives the protein CASSLHGNGYTF. The gene calls are TRBV7-9 and TRBJ1-2; D gene ambiguous. Per germline, CDR1 SEHNR and CDR2 FQNEAQ (reference sequence). With 2 bases removed from V and 6 bases from J, the gap between germline ends came to 7 bases. The CDR3 has 12 residues.

The V and J genes are TRBV7-2 and TRBJ2-2; unclear D gene. This CDR3 region has 15 residues. Per the germline V gene, CDR1 is SGHTA and CDR2 is FQGNSA. Trimming stripped 2 bases from V and 2 bases from J, with 9 bases between. The CDR3 region has the DNA TGTGCCAGCAGCTTACGGGTGGGCAACACCGGGGAGCTGTTTTTT. Encoded protein: CASSLRVGNTGELFF.

The chain recombines TRBV7-2 with TRBJ2-7, with 8 bases aligning to TRBD1. The CDR3 spans 15 residues. V was clipped by 2 bases and J by 5 bases; unmatched bases: 8. Germline CDR1 SGHTA, CDR2 FQGNSA. CDR3 coding DNA: TGTGCCAGCAGCTTAACCCCGGACAGGGTGCACGAGCAGTACTTC. Its translation: CASSLTPDRVHEQYF.

The V call is TRBV5-6, the J call TRBJ2-7; the D is unclear. This CDR3 is built from 13 residues. Germline V gene data show CDR1 as SGHDT and CDR2 as YYEEEE. V lost 5 bases and J 4 bases, leaving 13 bases between the germline ends. DNA for the CDR3: TGTGCCAGCAGGACGCCATTCCAATACGAGCAGTACTTC. As protein: CASRTPFQYEQYF.

V usage is TRBV7-2 and J usage is TRBJ1-5, with 8 bases matching TRBD1. Germline loops: CDR1 SGHTA, CDR2 FQGNSA. Trimming at V came to 3 bases and at J to 2 bases, leaving 3 bases not matched to a gene. The CDR3 loop spans 15 amino acids. The CDR3 sequence: CASSLHRGGNQPQHF. The CDR3 DNA sequence: TGTGCCAGCAGCTTGCACAGGGGGGGCAATCAGCCCCAGCATTTT.

The count of this clone is one. The J gene is TRBJ1-1, the V gene TRBV19; 7 positions agree with TRBD1. Germline V CDR1 and CDR2: LNHDA, SQIVND (reference sequence). The V segment lost 7 bases and the J segment 8 bases; nucleotides outside the gene matches: 10. The CDR3 spans 13 residues. CDR3 nucleotides: TGTGCCAGTAAGGGGAGGGGGCGGGAAGAAGCTTTCTTT. It translates to CASKGRGREEAFF.

V gene TRBV5-1 combines with J gene TRBJ1-2; the D gene is possibly TRBD1 (5 bases). The CDR3 runs 17 residues. Between the trimmed V and J ends, which lost 0 bases and 0 bases, there was a span of 15 bases. The germline CDR1 and CDR2 sequences are SGHRS and YFSETQ. The CDR3 DNA is TGCGCCAGCAGCTTGGAGCAGGGTCGAAATACTAACTATGGCTACACCTTC. Translated: CASSLEQGRNTNYGYTF. The full variable domain, with the rest looked up from reference TRBV5-1 and TRBJ1-2, is KAGVTQTPRYLIKTRGQQVTLSCSPISGHRSVSWYQQTPGQGLQFLFEYFSETQRNKGNFPGRFSGRQFSNSRSEMNVSTLELGDSALYLCASSLEQGRNTNYGYTFGSGTRLTVV.

The CDR3 spells CASSFGTGGAQGYTF. As DNA, the CDR3 is TGTGCCAGCAGTTTTGGGACAGGGGGGGCCCAGGGCTACACCTTC. The rearrangement links TRBV28 to TRBJ1-2, with 11 bases fitting TRBD1. J lost 8 bases, V lost 3 bases, and 8 bases had no gene match. CDR1 MDHEN and CDR2 SYDVKM come from the germline V gene. The CDR3 covers 15 residues.

This clone was detected only once. The chain carries TRBV3-1 (or the pseudogene TRBV3-2) and TRBJ1-5; possible D gene TRBD1, 5 bases. Trimming left V 3 bases short and J 6 bases short, with 15 bases between. CDR1 and CDR2 from the germline V gene are LGHDT and YNNKEL (reference sequence). The CDR3 totals 15 residues. The CDR3 region has the DNA TGTGCCAGCAGCCACGCGGACTCGAGGGGTCAGCCCCAGCATTTT. This gives the protein CASSHADSRGQPQHF.

The V and J genes are TRBV20-1 and TRBJ1-1; weak D call: TRBD1 (5 bases). The CDR3 sequence is 11 residues long. The ends were cut back, 3 bases at V and 10 bases at J, with 12 bases in the middle. Germline V gene lookup returns CDR1 DFQATT and CDR2 SNEGSKA (reference sequence). Here the CDR3 reads CSARTAGRAFF. DNA for the CDR3: TGCAGTGCTAGGACCGCGGGACGAGCTTTCTTT.

This chain joins TRBV7-8 and TRBJ2-5, with D unclear. Germline loops: CDR1 SGHVS, CDR2 FQNEAQ. V gave up 5 bases and J gave up 0 bases, with 7 bases separating them. The CDR3 covers 13 residues. CDR3 amino acids: CASSPGDQETQYF. The CDR3 DNA reads as TGTGCCAGCAGCCCTGGGGACCAAGAGACCCAGTACTTC.

This clone was recorded a few times. The chain recombines TRBV15 with TRBJ2-4; D possibly matches TRBD1 or TRBD2 (5 bases each). CDR3 length: 15 amino acids. V lost 2 bases, J lost 7 bases, and 15 bases lay in between. Germline CDR1 reads LNHNV; CDR2 reads YYDKDF (reference sequence). The CDR3 loop is CATSRYGAKLNIQYF. As DNA, the CDR3 is TGTGCCACCAGCAGATACGGGGCTAAGCTGAACATTCAGTACTTC.

The chain combines TRBV2 with TRBJ2-7; 11 bases line up with TRBD2. Germline V gene data show CDR1 as SNHLY and CDR2 as FYNNEI. The length of the CDR3 is 14 residues. V gave up 8 bases and J gave up 3 bases; unmatched junction bases: 6. CDR3 sequence reads: CASRSSGGLYEQYF. The CDR3 DNA reads TGTGCCAGCCGTTCTAGCGGGGGGCTCTACGAGCAGTACTTC.